A single TCR beta chain is shown here with its context. Its antigen is not known. This record comes from a study of T-cell reconstitution after alpha-beta-depleted transplantation in children. Findings and limits, study-wide: There were some patients whose high TCRbeta diversity at day 60 came from surviving recipient T cells and thymic progenitors. T cells produced anew were the main source of T-cell counts and diversity one year after transplant. At around two months after transplant, the alpha-beta T cells were reportedly derived from several hundred expanded clones that came from non-depleted graft cells.

Germline CDR1 SGDLS, CDR2 YYNGEE. J gave up 5 bases and V 2 bases, and 11 bases lay outside the gene matches. There are 16 residues in the CDR3. Preparation of the TCRbeta library was carried out with unique molecular identifiers. TCRdb re-derived calls from the PCR reads in MiXCR, one entry per CDR3 protein. The repertoire includes 700,000 or so distinct CDR3 sequences, 10% to 15% of them detected once, and 0.79% sits in the top ten. This sample comprised PBMCs, obtained before TCRalphabeta/CD19-depleted stem cell transplant. This sequence originates from a girl aged 2-10 years with congenital amegakaryocytic thrombocytopenia, due to receive a stem cell transplant. The J gene is TRBJ2-7, the V gene TRBV9; 9 nucleotides match TRBD2. This CDR3 is CASSVGGSGSAHEQYF. CDR3 sequence (DNA): TGTGCCAGCAGCGTGGGGGGTAGCGGGAGCGCCCACGAGCAGTACTTC.